The sequence of this TCR beta chain was determined in a study of blood T cell repertoires in COVID-19. Using immunoSEQ multiplex PCR, the repertoire was profiled, and TCRdb retains in-frame clones only, with some absent. The data show 50,000 to 65,000 clones, roughly 89% seen once. The CDR3 has 12 amino acids. Per germline, CDR1 SQVTM and CDR2 ANQGSEA. The V gene end was trimmed by 7 bases and the J gene end by 3 bases; junction bases not matched to a gene: 6. The sequence was collected from a man in his 60s with active COVID-19. Sequenced sample: peripheral blood. This rearrangement joins TRBV29-1 to TRBJ2-7; TRBD1 matches at 7 bases. CDR3 sequence reads: CSARTGGYEQYF. The CDR3 bases are TGCAGCGCTAGGACAGGTGGCTACGAGCAGTACTTC.